This T cell receptor (beta chain) emerged from a study of cytotoxic CD8 clonotypes in ibrutinib-treated CLL. Germline V gives CDR1 MNHEY, CDR2 SVGAGI. The CDR3 consists of 15 residues. V lost 2 bases and J lost 4; bases outside the gene matches: 7. Sequenced by immunoSEQ multiplex PCR; TCRdb stores in-frame clones only, minus some. Counted here are roughly 76,000 clones, over 75% occurring once; the ten biggest clones make up roughly 7.5%. This clone was seen only a few times. This material consisted of PBMCs, taken at disease progression, from a patient treated with ibrutinib. This TCR was sampled from a human donor with chronic lymphocytic leukemia. V gene TRBV6-5 combines with J gene TRBJ1-2, with 7 bases matching TRBD1. The CDR3 nucleotides are TGTGCCAGCAGTTACCATGACAGGGACGCCTATGGCTACACCTTC. Residues: CASSYHDRDAYGYTF.